The 29 T cell receptor beta chains given below trace back to one sample, sequenced in a study of blood T cell repertoires in COVID-19. The table came from immunoSEQ multiplex PCR; TCRdb's copy has only in-frame clones and leaves some out. The sample lists 160,000 or so clones; roughly 81% were seen once. The sequenced sample consisted of peripheral blood. The receptors were gathered from a man aged 35 to 55 with acute or convalescent COVID-19.

The chain links TRBV24-1 to TRBJ2-5, with no clear D. V lost 2 bases to trimming and J lost 1 base, with 4 bases between them. CDR1 is KGHDR, CDR2 SFDVKD, per germline. This CDR3 has 13 residues. In nucleotides, the CDR3 is TGTGCCACCAGTGATTCTATCCAAGAGACCCAGTACTTC. Translating gives CATSDSIQETQYF.

The gene calls are TRBV4-2 and TRBJ2-7, with TRBD2 identical over 7 bases. CDR3 length: 16 residues. The V and J ends lost 0 bases and 6 bases, in that order; junction bases with no gene match: 11. Germline loops: CDR1 LGHNA, CDR2 YNFKEQ. The CDR3 nucleotides read TGTGCCAGCAGCCAAGAAGAAGCGGGGCCATTATTCGAGCAGTACTTC. Encoded protein: CASSQEEAGPLFEQYF.

This chain joins TRBV5-8 and TRBJ2-2; TRBD1 matches 8 bases. This CDR3 spans 16 amino acids. CDR1 is SGHTS and CDR2 is YDEGEE in the germline V gene. Losses at the gene ends were 1 base for V and 6 bases for J; bases not matched to a gene: 8. As DNA, the CDR3 is TGTGCCAGCAGCTTGAGGACAGGGATGTCAGCCGGGGAGCTGTTTTTT. Translated: CASSLRTGMSAGELFF.

J is TRBJ2-7 and V is TRBV19; TRBD1 aligns across 8 bases. The ends lost 3 bases at V and 5 bases at J; junction bases unmatched: 6. This CDR3 spans 14 amino acids. The germline V gene has CDR1 LNHDA and CDR2 SQIVND (reference sequence). In DNA, the CDR3 is TGTGCCAGTAGTATTCAGGGGGCAAACAACGAGCAGTACTTC. Translated: CASSIQGANNEQYF.

The chain carries TRBV6-1 and TRBJ2-1, with 9 bases aligning to TRBD1. The CDR3 covers 16 residues. V lost 3 bases, J lost 1 base, and 4 bases stayed unmatched. Germline CDR1 reads MNHNS; CDR2 reads SASEGT. In nucleotides, the CDR3 is TGTGCCAGCAGTGAGGACAGGGGAAAATCCTACAATGAGCAGTTCTTC. Translating it yields CASSEDRGKSYNEQFF.

This chain uses TRBV6-1 with TRBJ2-7, with D perhaps TRBD2 (6 bases). The germline V and J ends were trimmed by 1 base and 3 bases, with 7 bases remaining between them. CDR1 MNHNS and CDR2 SASEGT come from the germline V gene. CDR3 length equals 13 residues. The DNA for the CDR3 is TGTGCCAGCAGTGAAGTGGGGGGCTACGAGCAGTACTTC. It codes for CASSEVGGYEQYF.

This chain uses TRBV25-1 with TRBJ1-1; 8 nucleotides align to TRBD1. CDR1 is MGHDK, CDR2 SYGVNS, per germline. The V segment lost 5 bases and the J segment 1 base; nucleotides outside the gene matches: 6. This CDR3 has 15 amino acids. The CDR3, as DNA: TGTGCCAGCAGTCGCAGTACAGGGGGGAACACTGAAGCTTTCTTT. As protein: CASSRSTGGNTEAFF. The full variable domain, in which reference TRBV25-1 and TRBJ1-1 provide the parts outside the CDR3, is EADIYQTPRYLVIGTGKKITLECSQTMGHDKMYWYQQDPGMELHLIHYSYGVNSTEKGDLSSESTVSRIRTEHFPLTLESARPSHTSQYLCASSRSTGGNTEAFFGQGTRLTVV.

The gene calls are TRBV7-2 and TRBJ1-5; D uncertain. The germline V gene has CDR1 SGHTA and CDR2 FQGNSA. The CDR3 has 12 residues. Trimming pared 0 bases from V and 6 bases from J, leaving 3 bases between. CDR3 in DNA: TGTGCCAGCAGCTTAGCAGCTCAGCCCCAGCATTTT. Encoded protein: CASSLAAQPQHF. Full variable domain (rest looked up from reference TRBV7-2 and TRBJ1-5): GAGVSQSPSNKVTEKGKDVELRCDPISGHTALYWYRQSLGQGLEFLIYFQGNSAPDKSGLPSDRFSAERTGGSVSTLTIQRTQQEDSAVYLCASSLAAQPQHFGDGTRLSIL.

The chain has TRBV4-2 and TRBJ2-7; the match to TRBD1 covers 9 bases. There are 15 residues in the CDR3. Trimming at V came to 3 bases and at J to 4 bases, leaving 7 bases not matched to a gene. Germline values: CDR1 LGHNA, CDR2 YNFKEQ. This chain's CDR3 is CASSHPGQGKYEQYF. The CDR3 bases are TGTGCCAGCAGCCACCCGGGACAGGGAAAATACGAGCAGTACTTC.

The chain recombines TRBV6-5 with TRBJ2-1, with TRBD1 as a possible D gene (6 bases). Between the trimmed V and J ends, which lost 8 bases and 7 bases, there was a span of 9 bases. The CDR3 extends over 11 amino acids. The germline CDR1 and CDR2 sequences are MNHEY and SVGAGI. CDR3: CASQGRNEQFF. The CDR3 nucleotides are TGTGCCAGCCAGGGGCGAAATGAGCAGTTCTTC.

J is TRBJ2-7 and V is TRBV29-1; 7 bases map to TRBD1. Germline CDR1 reads SQVTM; CDR2 reads ANQGSEA. The CDR3 runs to 14 residues. The V segment lost 6 bases and the J segment 0 bases; nucleotides outside the gene matches: 8. CDR3 region: CSVSWDRLSYEQYF. CDR3 bases: TGCAGCGTCTCTTGGGACAGACTCTCCTACGAGCAGTACTTC.

The chain is built from TRBV10-3 and TRBJ1-6, with D perhaps matching TRBD1 (6 bases). The CDR3 contains 15 residues. Germline V lookup: CDR1 ENHRY, CDR2 SYGVKD. The V end was cut by 2 bases, the J end by 9 bases, with 14 bases between. CDR3 region: CAISEGPGVSSPLHF. CDR3 nucleotides: TGTGCCATCAGTGAGGGGCCAGGGGTGAGTTCACCCCTCCACTTT.

The chain couples TRBV5-1 to TRBJ2-3; maybe TRBD2 (6 bases). The CDR3 has 16 residues. The V end was cut by 4 bases, the J end by 1 base, with 16 bases between. Germline V gives CDR1 SGHRS, CDR2 YFSETQ. Written as DNA, the CDR3 is TGCGCCAGCAGCCCACCGGACGGACTACGCACAGATACGCAGTATTTT. It encodes CASSPPDGLRTDTQYF.

This clone turned up a few times. The chain links TRBV5-1 to TRBJ1-2, with D unclear. Germline CDR1 SGHRS, CDR2 YFSETQ. The CDR3 loop spans 14 amino acids. Trimming removed 4 bases at V and 7 bases at J, with 17 bases between. CDR3 nucleotides: TGCGCCAGCAGCCCGAACCCGGGGAGGAGTGGCTACACCTTC. As protein: CASSPNPGRSGYTF.

As regards this clone: Within the sample, other DNA sequences also encode this same CDR3. The chain carries TRBV7-8 and TRBJ1-5, with no clear D. Germline-derived CDR1 and CDR2 are SGHVS and FQNEAQ. The V gene lost 1 base and the J gene lost 2 bases, with 6 bases spanning the gap. The CDR3 contains 14 residues. The CDR3 here is CASSLGGGNQPQHF. The CDR3 coding sequence is TGTGCCAGCAGCTTAGGAGGTGGCAATCAGCCCCAGCATTTT.

The V call is TRBV7-9, the J call TRBJ1-1; D uncertain. Trimming cost V 5 bases and J 4 bases, with 11 bases left between them. The CDR3 has 13 residues. Germline CDR1 is SEHNR and CDR2 is FQNEAQ (reference sequence). The CDR3 protein is CASSAAGSTEAFF. Here the CDR3 DNA reads TGTGCCAGCAGCGCCGCGGGTAGCACTGAAGCTTTCTTT.

This sequence joins TRBV4-2 and TRBJ1-1; TRBD1 aligns across 8 bases. Trimming cost V 3 bases and J 5 bases; bases outside gene matches: 17. CDR3 length: 18 residues. The germline gives CDR1 LGHNA, CDR2 YNFKEQ. The CDR3 sequence is CASSHGTSRGQRRTEAFF. In DNA form, the CDR3 reads TGTGCCAGCAGCCACGGAACTAGCAGGGGGCAAAGGAGAACTGAAGCTTTCTTT.

The V and J genes are TRBV29-1 and TRBJ1-2; D possibly corresponds to TRBD1 (6 bases). This CDR3 has 12 residues. Germline CDR1 is SQVTM and CDR2 is ANQGSEA. V was shortened by 6 bases and J by 6 bases, with 14 bases between the two germline ends. This chain's CDR3 is CSVIQGRDGYTF. CDR3 in DNA: TGCAGCGTGATACAGGGAAGAGATGGCTACACCTTC.

This clone was found once. J is TRBJ1-1 and V is TRBV5-1; tentative D call: TRBD1 (6 bases). The V and J ends lost 2 bases and 6 bases respectively, with 14 bases between them. Germline V gene lookup returns CDR1 SGHRS and CDR2 YFSETQ. This CDR3 is 14 amino acids long. As DNA, the CDR3 is TGCGCCAGCAGCTTACACCCCAGGGGCCCTGAAGCTTTCTTT. Its protein product is CASSLHPRGPEAFF.

This sequence joins TRBV7-2 and TRBJ1-5; D not resolved. The V gene's germline CDR1 is SGHTA and CDR2 FQGNSA. V was trimmed by 4 bases and J by 6 bases, leaving 7 bases between them. The CDR3 contains 12 residues. CDR3 amino acids: CASSSIGQPQHF. The CDR3 DNA follows: TGTGCCAGCAGCTCCATCGGTCAGCCCCAGCATTTT.

The chain employs TRBV28 and TRBJ2-7; a possible D gene is TRBD1 (6 bases). Trimming took 1 base from V and 4 from J, leaving 11 bases between them. Germline CDR1 is MDHEN and CDR2 is SYDVKM. The CDR3 contains 14 residues. This CDR3 reads CASSLSTGTYEQYF. The CDR3 DNA follows: TGTGCCAGCAGTTTATCTACCGGGACATACGAGCAGTACTTC. The whole variable domain, remainder taken from reference TRBV28 and TRBJ2-7, is DVKVTQSSRYLVKRTGEKVFLECVQDMDHENMFWYRQDPGLGLRLIYFSYDVKMKEKGDIPEGYSVSREKKERFSLILESASTNQTSMYLCASSLSTGTYEQYFGPGTRLTVT.

The rearrangement joins TRBV10-3 to TRBJ2-3; 12 nucleotides align to TRBD2. The V segment lost 10 bases and the J segment 5 bases; nucleotides outside the gene matches: 10. This CDR3 contains 15 residues. CDR1 is ENHRY and CDR2 is SYGVKD in the germline V gene. The CDR3 protein is CATLKTSGGLDTQYF. CDR3 nucleotide sequence: TGTGCCACCCTAAAGACTAGCGGGGGATTAGATACGCAGTATTTT.

This chain links TRBV6-2 or TRBV6-3 with TRBJ1-1, with 7 bases lining up with TRBD1. After removal of 5 bases from V and 6 bases from J, the junction contained 9 bases not matched to a gene. This CDR3 region has 14 residues. The germline CDR1 and CDR2 sequences are MNHEY and SVGEGT. The CDR3 DNA is TGTGCCAGCAGTCGAGGGACAGCACTACCTGAAGCTTTCTTT. This gives the protein CASSRGTALPEAFF.

This rearrangement joins TRBV10-3 to TRBJ2-3; D is perhaps TRBD1 (6 bases). The CDR3 contains 13 residues. Germline CDR1 and CDR2: ENHRY and SYGVKD. Trimming removed 10 bases at V and 2 bases at J, with 13 bases between. The CDR3 is CATQGTDTDTQYF. In DNA form, the CDR3 reads TGTGCCACACAGGGAACCGACACAGATACGCAGTATTTT.

The chain recombines TRBV7-3 with TRBJ1-2; possible D gene TRBD1, 6 bases. Germline-derived CDR1 and CDR2 are SGHTA and FQGTGA. The CDR3 runs 16 residues. V was clipped by 4 bases and J by 4 bases, with 19 bases between them. This CDR3 reads CASSSGADSGAYGYTF. In DNA form, the CDR3 reads TGTGCCAGCAGCTCAGGGGCGGACAGTGGGGCCTATGGCTACACCTTC.

The rearrangement joins TRBV19 to TRBJ2-5; 7 bases agree with TRBD1. The J segment lost 4 bases and the V segment lost 5 bases, leaving 4 bases of the junction unmatched. The CDR3 spans 13 residues. Germline V gene sequence: CDR1 LNHDA, CDR2 SQIVND (reference sequence). CDR3 in amino acids: CASSHNRGETQYF. The DNA for the CDR3 is TGTGCCAGTAGTCACAACAGGGGAGAGACCCAGTACTTC.

V usage is TRBV6-4 and J usage is TRBJ2-1, with 8 positions matching TRBD1. Per germline, CDR1 MRHNA and CDR2 SNTAGT. This CDR3 has 14 residues. V shed 0 bases and J 12 bases; nucleotides not matched to a gene: 7. Here the CDR3 reads CASSDSNVGTGQFF. The CDR3 DNA is TGTGCCAGCAGTGACTCGAATGTTGGGACAGGGCAGTTCTTC.

The chain is built from TRBV30 and TRBJ1-4, with D possibly matching TRBD1 (5 bases). Trimming took 3 bases from V and 7 from J, leaving 15 bases between them. Germline V gene lookup returns CDR1 GTSNPN and CDR2 SVGIG (reference sequence). This CDR3 has 14 amino acids. This chain's CDR3 is CAWSRGEVGEKLFF. The CDR3 bases are TGTGCCTGGAGCCGGGGGGAAGTAGGTGAAAAACTGTTTTTT.

This clone was detected once. The chain combines TRBV2 with TRBJ1-5, with D maybe TRBD1 (5 bases). Germline V gene sequence: CDR1 SNHLY, CDR2 FYNNEI. V lost 5 bases and J lost 5, with 13 bases in between. CDR3 size: 14 residues. For the CDR3, the DNA is TGTGCCAGCAGTCTTCAGGGAGGAGATCAGCCCCAGCATTTT. Residues: CASSLQGGDQPQHF. Full variable domain (remainder filled in from reference TRBV2 and TRBJ1-5): EPEVTQTPSHQVTQMGQEVILRCVPISNHLYFYWYRQILGQKVEFLVSFYNNEISEKSEIFDDQFSVERPDGSNFTLKIRSTKLEDSAMYFCASSLQGGDQPQHFGDGTRLSIL.